The clone carrying this TCR beta chain was seen repeatedly, ten times or more. This sample stems from a study of CD4 and CD8 cells across lung adenocarcinoma regions. TCRdb called the PCR reads again in MiXCR, with one record for every CDR3 protein. This table holds 16,000 or so distinct CDR3 sequences, 45% to 60% found once. Trimming cost V 6 bases and J 1 base, with 13 bases left between them. Looked up from germline, CDR1 is MRHNA and CDR2 is SNTAGT. There are 15 residues in the CDR3. The patients had localized lung adenocarcinoma, a non-small cell subtype. The receptor comes from a female donor with lung adenocarcinoma. The CD4 and CD8 labels of this study may be unreliable. The chain couples TRBV6-4 to TRBJ2-1, with D possibly being TRBD1 (6 bases). Sequencing input: CD8+ T cells from the center of a lung tumor. The DNA of the CDR3 is TGTGCCAGCAGCCCGGCCGGGACATCCTACAATGAGCAGTTCTTC. It yields the protein CASSPAGTSYNEQFF.